These 25 T cell receptor beta chains came from one sample sequenced in a study of cytomegalovirus exposure and HLA in healthy donors. This PCR relied on a set of 60 Vbeta primers and 13 Jbeta primers. Using immunoSEQ multiplex PCR, the repertoire was profiled, and TCRdb retains in-frame clones only, with some absent. The table records tens of thousands of clones, over 75% of them present only once. Sequencing was done on a sample of PBMCs. These receptors were taken from a female donor in good health and CMV-seronegative.

The V call is TRBV5-6, the J call TRBJ2-7; D unresolved. V shed 0 bases and J shed 0 bases, with 13 bases lying between them. The germline CDR1 and CDR2 sequences are SGHDT and YYEEEE. The CDR3 length is 16 residues. The CDR3 reads CASSLAGTQSSYEQYF. Written as DNA, the CDR3 is TGTGCCAGCAGCTTGGCAGGCACCCAGAGCTCCTACGAGCAGTACTTC.

This clone was recorded once. The chain combines TRBV6-5 with TRBJ2-6, with D perhaps matching TRBD2 (5 bases). This CDR3 comprises 15 residues. In germline, CDR1 is MNHEY, CDR2 SVGAGI. V gave up 5 bases and J gave up 0 bases, with 8 bases separating them. This CDR3 reads CASSRRGSGANVLTF. CDR3 DNA sequence: TGTGCCAGCAGTCGACGGGGCTCTGGGGCCAACGTCCTGACTTTC.

J is TRBJ2-2 and V is TRBV7-2; D unclear. Trimming removed 7 bases at V and 1 base at J, with 13 bases between. This CDR3 has 15 residues. Germline V gene sequence: CDR1 SGHTA, CDR2 FQGNSA. The CDR3 bases are TGTGCCAGCACCCTGGTTGGAGTGAACACCGGGGAGCTGTTTTTT. Its protein is CASTLVGVNTGELFF.

This chain joins TRBV5-6 and TRBJ2-5, with D uncertain. Germline lookup yields CDR1 SGHDT and CDR2 YYEEEE. This CDR3 has 13 residues. V was cut by 4 bases and J by 2 bases, with 9 bases left in between. CDR3 amino acids: CASSTARQETQYF. The DNA of the CDR3 is TGTGCCAGCAGCACAGCCAGGCAAGAGACCCAGTACTTC.

This chain uses TRBV10-3 with TRBJ2-2; no definite D call. The CDR3 is 16 residues long. Trimming removed 10 bases from V and 6 bases from J, with 24 bases in between. Germline CDR1 is ENHRY and CDR2 is SYGVKD. The CDR3 spells CATTRQASPVPGELFF. CDR3 DNA sequence: TGTGCCACCACGCGTCAGGCCTCCCCGGTCCCCGGGGAGCTGTTTTTT.

The V and J genes are TRBV18 and TRBJ1-2, with D possibly matching TRBD1 (5 bases). The CDR3 totals 14 residues. The V gene lost 5 bases and the J gene lost 4 bases, with 14 bases spanning the gap. The germline V gene has CDR1 KGHSH and CDR2 LQKENI. The CDR3 bases are TGTGCCAGCTCATCCGGGGGAGACAGCTATGGCTACACCTTC. It is translated as CASSSGGDSYGYTF.

The chain employs TRBV6-1 and TRBJ1-4; D not certain. CDR1 and CDR2 (germline): MNHNS, SASEGT. The CDR3 covers 14 residues. Trimming left V 8 bases short and J 7 bases short, with 17 bases between. In nucleotides, the CDR3 is TGTGCCAGCTCCCTTGGCGGGGATAGTGAAAAACTGTTTTTT. This encodes CASSLGGDSEKLFF.

The chain joins TRBV7-2 to TRBJ2-1, with D tentatively TRBD1 (5 bases). V lost 5 bases and J 13 bases, leaving 15 bases between the germline ends. Germline V gives CDR1 SGHTA, CDR2 FQGNSA. The CDR3 consists of 12 residues. This chain's CDR3 is CASSAQQVPQFF. The CDR3 DNA sequence: TGTGCCAGCAGCGCGCAACAGGTCCCCCAGTTCTTC.

The genes are TRBV4-3 and TRBJ2-2, with 10 bases fitting TRBD2. V gave up 0 bases and J gave up 3 bases; unmatched junction bases: 4. Looked up from germline, CDR1 is LGHNA and CDR2 is YSLEER. The CDR3 runs 17 residues. CDR3 region: CASSQEAGGLDTGELFF. The CDR3 DNA reads TGCGCCAGCAGCCAAGAAGCGGGGGGGCTAGACACCGGGGAGCTGTTTTTT.

The rearrangement joins TRBV18 to TRBJ1-1; D remains unclear. The V end was cut by 6 bases, the J end by 1 base, with 9 bases between. This CDR3 has 13 residues. The germline V gene encodes CDR1 KGHSH and CDR2 LQKENI. The CDR3 DNA follows: TGTGCCAGCTCCCAACGGGGGAACACTGAAGCTTTCTTT. It encodes CASSQRGNTEAFF.

The V and J genes are TRBV5-6 and TRBJ2-7; 7 bases line up with TRBD2. Germline CDR1 and CDR2: SGHDT and YYEEEE. The CDR3 consists of 15 residues. The J segment lost 2 bases and the V segment lost 0 bases, leaving 5 bases of the junction unmatched. DNA for the CDR3: TGTGCCAGCAGCTTGGGCGGGAGCAGGGCCTACGAGCAGTACTTC. This encodes CASSLGGSRAYEQYF.

This clone was counted many times. Other nucleotide sequences in the sample specify the same CDR3. The chain recombines TRBV18 with TRBJ1-1; TRBD1 matches at 7 bases. This CDR3 contains 15 residues. V dropped 1 base and J dropped 1; count of bases not matched to a gene: 3. The germline CDR1 and CDR2 sequences are KGHSH and LQKENI. The CDR3 loop is CASSPQGAENTEAFF. The CDR3 coding sequence is TGTGCCAGCTCACCACAGGGGGCCGAGAACACTGAAGCTTTCTTT.

This chain uses TRBV7-2 with TRBJ1-6; D is possibly TRBD1 (5 bases). The germline V and J ends were trimmed by 5 bases and 8 bases, with 22 bases remaining between them. CDR1 SGHTA and CDR2 FQGNSA come from the germline V gene. CDR3 length: 17 residues. The CDR3 loop reads CASSPLGAGLLYSPLHF. The DNA for the CDR3 is TGTGCCAGCAGCCCCCTTGGGGCGGGGCTCTTGTATTCACCCCTCCACTTT.

This clone has a handful of counts. Other nucleotide sequences from this sample produce the same CDR3. The gene calls are TRBV6-5 and TRBJ1-1; D gene ambiguous. Looked up from germline, CDR1 is MNHEY and CDR2 is SVGAGI. The CDR3 totals 12 residues. Trimming removed 6 bases at V and 1 base at J, with 6 bases between. CDR3 DNA sequence: TGTGCCAGCAGCCGACAGAACACTGAAGCTTTCTTT. This translates into CASSRQNTEAFF.

This clone showed up just a few times. The rearrangement joins TRBV6-6 to TRBJ1-1; D uncertain. Looked up from germline, CDR1 is MNHNY and CDR2 is SVGAGI (reference sequence). V was shortened by 6 bases and J by 1 base, with 9 bases between the two germline ends. This CDR3 comprises 13 residues. For the CDR3, the DNA is TGTGCCAGCAGGCCCGCAGGGAACACTGAAGCTTTCTTT. It is translated as CASRPAGNTEAFF.

The rearrangement uses TRBV19 and TRBJ1-2; D remains ambiguous. The V and J ends lost 7 bases and 0 bases respectively, with 6 bases between them. Per the germline V gene, CDR1 is LNHDA and CDR2 is SQIVND (reference sequence). The CDR3 has 12 residues. CDR3 amino acids: CASTLSNYGYTF. In DNA, the CDR3 is TGTGCCAGTACCCTTTCTAACTATGGCTACACCTTC. The full variable domain, with the rest looked up from reference TRBV19 and TRBJ1-2, is DGGITQSPKYLFRKEGQNVTLSCEQNLNHDAMYWYRQDPGQGLRLIYYSQIVNDFQKGDIAEGYSVSREKKESFPLTVTSAQKNPTAFYLCASTLSNYGYTFGSGTRLTVV.

This clone was picked up one time. The rearrangement links TRBV11-2 to TRBJ2-2; perhaps TRBD1 as D (6 bases). The CDR3 loop spans 16 amino acids. V gave up 5 bases and J gave up 1 base, with 14 bases separating them. Germline V lookup: CDR1 SGHAT, CDR2 FQNNGV. CDR3 sequence (DNA): TGTGCCAGCAGCCCACACAGGGCCATGAACACCGGGGAGCTGTTTTTT. Translating gives CASSPHRAMNTGELFF.

The CDR3 sequence: CASSDPGQYNEKLFF. The DNA for the CDR3 is TGTGCCAGCAGTGACCCGGGACAGTACAATGAAAAACTGTTTTTT. The chain employs TRBV25-1 and TRBJ1-4; 7 nucleotides align to TRBD1. The CDR3 extends over 15 amino acids. The V gene's germline CDR1 is MGHDK and CDR2 SYGVNS. The V segment lost 3 bases and the J segment 5 bases; nucleotides outside the gene matches: 6.

This clone was seen a few times. This sequence joins TRBV6-1 and TRBJ1-5, with 7 bases aligning to TRBD1. With V trimmed by 6 bases and J by 5 bases, 7 bases remained unmatched. The germline V gene has CDR1 MNHNS and CDR2 SASEGT. CDR3 size: 14 residues. CDR3 amino acids: CASSLNDRDQPQHF. The DNA of the CDR3 is TGTGCCAGCAGCCTAAATGACAGGGATCAGCCCCAGCATTTT.

The chain uses TRBV6-5 and TRBJ1-1; D not certain. Germline loops: CDR1 MNHEY, CDR2 SVGAGI. V dropped 0 bases and J dropped 4 bases, with 12 bases sitting between them. The CDR3 extends over 15 amino acids. The CDR3 nucleotides are TGTGCCAGCAGTTACTCGGAGGGTGGTTCCACTGAAGCTTTCTTT. Translated: CASSYSEGGSTEAFF.

The rearrangement joins TRBV5-5 to TRBJ1-2, with 7 bases identical to TRBD1. This CDR3 has 13 residues. Germline assignment: CDR1 SGHKS and CDR2 YYEKEE (reference sequence). The trim removed 1 base at V and 4 bases at J, leaving 1 base unmatched. This CDR3 is CASSLQGGYGYTF. The CDR3 nucleotides are TGTGCCAGCAGCTTGCAGGGGGGCTATGGCTACACCTTC.

Worth noting for this clone: Other DNA sequences from this sample encode an identical CDR3 as well. The chain is built from TRBV5-1 and TRBJ1-1; perhaps TRBD1 as D (5 bases). The length of the CDR3 is 14 residues. Trimming took 0 bases from V and 2 from J, leaving 8 bases between them. The germline gives CDR1 SGHRS, CDR2 YFSETQ. The CDR3 protein is CASSLVGGNTEAFF. In DNA, the CDR3 is TGCGCCAGCAGCTTGGTCGGGGGAAACACTGAAGCTTTCTTT.

The chain recombines TRBV4-2 with TRBJ2-3; 12 bases map to TRBD2. Per germline, CDR1 LGHNA and CDR2 YNFKEQ. V shed 1 base and J 6 bases; nucleotides not matched to a gene: 8. The CDR3 has 17 residues. The CDR3 coding sequence is TGTGCCAGCAGCCAAGCCCGGGCGGGGACTAGCGGGGATACGCAGTATTTT. Amino acid sequence: CASSQARAGTSGDTQYF.

The chain employs TRBV11-3 and TRBJ2-7; possibly TRBD2 for D (6 bases). The germline V gene encodes CDR1 SGHNT and CDR2 YENEEA. With 10 bases removed from V and 0 bases from J, the gap between germline ends came to 16 bases. CDR3 length: 14 residues. CDR3 DNA sequence: TGTGCCACGTTATTTAGCGGCAACTCCTACGAGCAGTACTTC. It translates to CATLFSGNSYEQYF.

Comments on this clone: The same CDR3 also results from other DNA sequences found in this sample. This chain uses TRBV5-1 with TRBJ2-3; tentatively, D is TRBD1 (6 bases). This CDR3 spans 14 amino acids. V lost 2 bases, J lost 1 base, and 8 bases lay in between. The V gene's germline CDR1 is SGHRS and CDR2 YFSETQ. In nucleotides, the CDR3 is TGCGCCAGCAGCTTAGCAGGGGGCACAGATACGCAGTATTTT. Its protein is CASSLAGGTDTQYF.